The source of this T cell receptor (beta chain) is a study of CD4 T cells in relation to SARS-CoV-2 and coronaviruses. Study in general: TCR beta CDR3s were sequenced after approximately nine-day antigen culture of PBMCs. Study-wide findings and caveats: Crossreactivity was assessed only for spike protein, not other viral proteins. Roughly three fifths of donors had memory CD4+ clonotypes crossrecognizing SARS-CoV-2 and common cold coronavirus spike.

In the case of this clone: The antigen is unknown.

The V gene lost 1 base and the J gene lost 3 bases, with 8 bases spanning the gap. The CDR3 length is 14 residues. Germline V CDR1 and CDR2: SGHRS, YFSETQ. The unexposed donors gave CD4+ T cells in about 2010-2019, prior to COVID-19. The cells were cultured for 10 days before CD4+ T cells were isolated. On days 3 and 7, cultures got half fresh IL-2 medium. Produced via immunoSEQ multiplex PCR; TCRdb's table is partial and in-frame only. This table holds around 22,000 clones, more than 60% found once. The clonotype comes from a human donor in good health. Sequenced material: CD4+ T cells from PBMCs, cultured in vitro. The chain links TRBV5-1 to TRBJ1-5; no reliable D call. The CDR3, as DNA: TGCGCCAGCAGCTTGCATAGCGACAATCAGCCCCAGCATTTT. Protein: CASSLHSDNQPQHF. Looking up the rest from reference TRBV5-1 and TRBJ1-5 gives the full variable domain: KAGVTQTPRYLIKTRGQQVTLSCSPISGHRSVSWYQQTPGQGLQFLFEYFSETQRNKGNFPGRFSGRQFSNSRSEMNVSTLELGDSALYLCASSLHSDNQPQHFGDGTRLSIL.